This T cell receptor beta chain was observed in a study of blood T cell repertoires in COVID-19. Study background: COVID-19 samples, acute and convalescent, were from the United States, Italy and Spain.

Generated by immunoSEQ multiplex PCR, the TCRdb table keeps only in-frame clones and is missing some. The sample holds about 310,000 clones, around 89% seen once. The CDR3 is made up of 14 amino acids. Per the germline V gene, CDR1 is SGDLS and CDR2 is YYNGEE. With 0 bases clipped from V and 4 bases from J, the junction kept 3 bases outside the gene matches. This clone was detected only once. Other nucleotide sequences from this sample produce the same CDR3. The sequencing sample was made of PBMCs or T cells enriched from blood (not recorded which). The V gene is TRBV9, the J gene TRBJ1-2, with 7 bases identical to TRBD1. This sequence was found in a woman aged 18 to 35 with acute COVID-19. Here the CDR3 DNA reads TGTGCCAGCAGCGTAGGAGGGGGCAGCTATGGCTACACCTTC. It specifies CASSVGGGSYGYTF. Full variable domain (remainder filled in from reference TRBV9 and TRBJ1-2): DSGVTQTPKHLITATGQRVTLRCSPRSGDLSVYWYQQSLDQGLQFLIQYYNGEERAKGNILERFSAQQFPDLHSELNLSSLELGDSALYFCASSVGGGSYGYTFGSGTRLTVV.